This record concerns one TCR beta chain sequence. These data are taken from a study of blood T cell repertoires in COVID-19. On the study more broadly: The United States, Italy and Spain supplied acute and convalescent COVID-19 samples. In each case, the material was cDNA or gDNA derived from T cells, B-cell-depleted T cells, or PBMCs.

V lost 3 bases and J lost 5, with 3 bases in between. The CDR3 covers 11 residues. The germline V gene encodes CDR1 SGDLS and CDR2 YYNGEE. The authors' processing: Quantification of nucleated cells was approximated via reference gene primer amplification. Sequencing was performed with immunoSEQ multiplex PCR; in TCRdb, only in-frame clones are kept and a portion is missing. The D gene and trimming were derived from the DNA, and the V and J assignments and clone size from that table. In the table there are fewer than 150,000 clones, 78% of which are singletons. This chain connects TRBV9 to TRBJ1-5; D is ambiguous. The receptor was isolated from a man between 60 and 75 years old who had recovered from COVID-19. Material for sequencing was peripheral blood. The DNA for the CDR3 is TGTGCCAGCAGCGCCGATCAGCCCCAGCATTTT. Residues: CASSADQPQHF.